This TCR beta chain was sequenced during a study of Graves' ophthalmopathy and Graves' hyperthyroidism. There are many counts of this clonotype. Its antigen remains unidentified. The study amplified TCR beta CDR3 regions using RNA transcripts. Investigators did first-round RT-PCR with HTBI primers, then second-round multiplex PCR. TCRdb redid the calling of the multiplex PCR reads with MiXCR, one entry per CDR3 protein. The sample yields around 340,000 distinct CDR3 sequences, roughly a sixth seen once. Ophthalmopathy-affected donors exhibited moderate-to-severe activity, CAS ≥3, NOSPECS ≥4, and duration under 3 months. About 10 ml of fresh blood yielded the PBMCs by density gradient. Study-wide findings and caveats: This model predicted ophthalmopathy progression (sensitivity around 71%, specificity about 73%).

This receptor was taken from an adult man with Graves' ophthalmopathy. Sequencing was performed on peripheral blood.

CDR3 sequence: CASSHAPILGTSGRTNTGELFF. The CDR3 DNA is TGTGCCAGCAGCCATGCACCTATTCTCGGGACTAGCGGGAGGACGAACACCGGGGAGCTGTTTTTT. V is TRBV3-2 and J is TRBJ2-2; the table's TRBD2 call for D was not verified on the DNA. TRBV3-2 is marked as a pseudogene. The CDR3 length is 22 residues.